This passage covers 15 T cell receptor beta chains from one sample sequenced in a study of T cell repertoires in cytomegalovirus infection (dated by TCRdb to about 2019). The data were produced on an Illumina HiSeq 1500. In-frame beta chains were kept once TCRdb had trimmed the public reads at Q25 with fastp and called clones with MiXCR. Here each entry gathers all rows of one CDR3 protein and keeps the most common genes and DNA. This sample lists under 850,000 distinct CDR3 sequences; approximately 40% were detected once. Of the sample, under 3.5% is held by the ten largest clones. Material for sequencing was PBMCs. The receptor set was obtained from a human donor in good health (CMV status not recorded). Some clones in this sample may be carry-over from other donors' samples.

The sample holds a few counts of this clonotype. This sequence joins TRBV6-1 and TRBJ2-4; the D gene could be TRBD1 or TRBD2 (5 bases each). Germline V CDR1 and CDR2: MNHNS, SASEGT. Between the trimmed V and J ends, which lost 7 bases and 0 bases, there was a span of 10 bases. The CDR3 is 14 amino acids. The CDR3 loop reads CASKEDIAKNIQYF. DNA for the CDR3: TGTGCCAGCAAGGAGGACATAGCCAAAAACATTCAGTACTTC.

This clonotype was found many times. The CDR3 nucleotides are TGTGCCAGCAGCCCGACAGGGATAACAGATACGCAGTATTTT. Translated, it gives CASSPTGITDTQYF. V is TRBV7-3 and J is TRBJ2-3, with 7 bases lining up with TRBD1. Trimming took 5 bases from V and 3 from J; bases not matched to a gene: 5. Germline V gene lookup returns CDR1 SGHTA and CDR2 FQGTGA. This CDR3 has 14 residues.

This chain connects TRBV28 to TRBJ2-5; the match to TRBD1 covers 9 bases. V lost 5 bases, J lost 4 bases, and 8 bases stayed unmatched. The CDR3 is 15 amino acids. CDR1 MDHEN and CDR2 SYDVKM come from the germline V gene. CDR3 DNA: TGTGCCAGCAGTCACCCGGACAGGGGCACAGAGACCCAGTACTTC. Translation gives CASSHPDRGTETQYF.

This chain uses TRBV30 with TRBJ1-2; 11 bases fit TRBD1. The CDR3 spans 14 residues. V shed 1 base and J 3 bases; nucleotides not matched to a gene: 1. Germline V gene lookup returns CDR1 GTSNPN and CDR2 SVGIG (reference sequence). The CDR3 is CAWSGDRGYYGYTF. Here the CDR3 DNA reads TGTGCCTGGAGTGGGGACAGGGGGTACTATGGCTACACCTTC. Drawing the rest from reference TRBV30 and TRBJ1-2, the complete variable domain is SQTIHQWPATLVQPVGSPLSLECTVEGTSNPNLYWYRQAAGRGLQLLFYSVGIGQISSEVPQNLSASRPQDRQFILSSKKLLLSDSGFYLCAWSGDRGYYGYTFGSGTRLTVV.

The J gene is TRBJ1-1, the V gene TRBV5-1; D unclear. In germline, CDR1 is SGHRS, CDR2 YFSETQ. This CDR3 is built from 14 residues. Trimming removed 2 bases from V and 1 base from J, with 9 bases in between. This CDR3 is CASSFGGANTEAFF. CDR3 nucleotide sequence: TGCGCCAGCAGCTTTGGCGGAGCGAACACTGAAGCTTTCTTT.

The rearrangement uses TRBV14 and TRBJ2-5, with TRBD1 as a possible D gene (5 bases). Per the germline V gene, CDR1 is SGHDN and CDR2 is FVKESK. V dropped 3 bases and J dropped 1 base, with 12 bases sitting between them. CDR3 length: 15 residues. CDR3 nucleotides: TGTGCCAGCAGCCAGTTACAGGTCCCCCAAGAGACCCAGTACTTC. This codes for CASSQLQVPQETQYF.

This clonotype was detected a few times. The chain has TRBV7-6 and TRBJ2-2, with 7 positions matching TRBD1. The J segment lost 5 bases and the V segment lost 5 bases, leaving 8 bases of the junction unmatched. This CDR3 comprises 15 residues. Germline CDR1 SGHVS, CDR2 FNYEAQ. CDR3 nucleotides: TGTGCCAGCAGCGCGACAGGGATTAAGACCGGGGAGCTGTTTTTT. Translation gives CASSATGIKTGELFF. Complete variable domain (other parts from reference TRBV7-6 and TRBJ2-2): GAGVSQSPRYKVTKRGQDVALRCDPISGHVSLYWYRQALGQGPEFLTYFNYEAQQDKSGLPNDRFSAERPEGSISTLTIQRTEQRDSAMYRCASSATGIKTGELFFGEGSRLTVL.

This chain joins TRBV2 and TRBJ1-2, with D possibly being TRBD1 (5 bases). CDR1 and CDR2 (germline): SNHLY, FYNNEI. The ends were cut back, 6 bases at V and 4 bases at J, with 18 bases in the middle. The CDR3 contains 15 residues. The DNA for the CDR3 is TGTGCCAGCAGGTGGGACGGCTCTCACTCCTATGGCTACACCTTC. Protein: CASRWDGSHSYGYTF.

This clonotype was seen ten or more times. The CDR3 nucleotides read TGTGCCAGCAACTCGGAAGGATGGGCAGGGGGCTACGAGCAGTACTTC. Its protein is CASNSEGWAGGYEQYF. The V and J genes are TRBV28 and TRBJ2-7; 7 bases agree with TRBD1. J lost 3 bases, V lost 7 bases, and 15 bases had no gene match. Germline CDR1 is MDHEN and CDR2 is SYDVKM. The CDR3 runs 16 residues.

This clonotype came up a few times. The V call is TRBV3-1, the J call TRBJ2-3; no reliable D call. Germline CDR1 is LGHDT and CDR2 is YNNKEL (reference sequence). The CDR3 sequence is 15 residues long. Trimming pared 1 base from V and 6 bases from J, leaving 14 bases between. The CDR3, as DNA: TGTGCCAGCAGCCAAGCCATCCTCGGTCGGGATACGCAGTATTTT. It translates to CASSQAILGRDTQYF.

This clonotype showed up just a few times. This rearrangement joins TRBV7-2 to TRBJ1-4, with TRBD1 matching 9 bases. The CDR3 has 15 amino acids. J lost 7 bases, V lost 1 base, and 4 bases had no gene match. Germline lookup yields CDR1 SGHTA and CDR2 FQGNSA. The CDR3 here is CASSLDLDRGEKLFF. The CDR3 DNA reads as TGTGCCAGCAGCTTAGATCTGGACAGGGGTGAAAAACTGTTTTTT.

J is TRBJ2-7 and V is TRBV12-3 or TRBV12-4; the D is unclear. The CDR3 totals 13 residues. V was cut by 5 bases and J by 6 bases, with 14 bases left in between. The CDR3: CASSPTIGAEQYF. The DNA for the CDR3 is TGTGCCAGCAGTCCCACGATCGGTGCCGAGCAGTACTTC.

The chain recombines TRBV5-1 with TRBJ2-5, with a possible D match to TRBD1 (6 bases). Germline V gene data show CDR1 as SGHRS and CDR2 as YFSETQ. The CDR3 contains 14 residues. V gave up 4 bases and J gave up 4 bases, with 14 bases separating them. The CDR3 protein is CASSIGGGSETQYF. The DNA for the CDR3 is TGCGCCAGCAGCATTGGGGGCGGGTCAGAGACCCAGTACTTC.

The J gene is TRBJ1-2, the V gene TRBV4-1; 7 nucleotides match TRBD1. Per the germline V gene, CDR1 is MGHRA and CDR2 is YSYEKL. V lost 0 bases to trimming and J lost 8 bases; unmatched junction nucleotides: 9. There are 15 residues in the CDR3. This CDR3 reads CASSQDRGGGEGYTF. As DNA, the CDR3 is TGCGCCAGCAGCCAAGATAGAGGAGGGGGCGAGGGCTACACCTTC.

The chain joins TRBV30 to TRBJ1-2, with TRBD1 matching over 7 bases. Germline CDR1 reads GTSNPN; CDR2 reads SVGIG (reference sequence). With V trimmed by 8 bases and J by 6 bases, 15 bases remained unmatched. There are 14 residues in the CDR3. CDR3 amino acids: CAGGRQGLLHGYTF. DNA of the CDR3: TGTGCCGGAGGGCGACAGGGTTTATTACATGGCTACACCTTC. The full variable domain, its missing parts supplied by reference TRBV30 and TRBJ1-2, is SQTIHQWPATLVQPVGSPLSLECTVEGTSNPNLYWYRQAAGRGLQLLFYSVGIGQISSEVPQNLSASRPQDRQFILSSKKLLLSDSGFYLCAGGRQGLLHGYTFGSGTRLTVV.